This T cell receptor (beta chain) was captured in a study of T cells in Graves' hyperthyroidism and ophthalmopathy. Study-level results: Most thyroid clonotypes expanded above 0.001 were also detected in blood.

Amplification of TCR beta CDR3 regions was performed using RNA transcripts as template. The TCR CDR3 was amplified in a first-round RT-PCR using the HTBI primer set. TCRdb reprocessed the multiplex PCR reads via MiXCR and lists one record per CDR3 protein. This table holds some 740,000 distinct CDR3 sequences, 14% found once. Exclusions: uncontrolled infection, other autoimmune disease, pregnancy, lactation. V shed 4 bases and J 4 bases; nucleotides not matched to a gene: 12. This CDR3 comprises 15 residues. In germline, CDR1 is SQVTM, CDR2 ANQGSEA. This clonotype has a handful of counts. Its antigen is unidentified.

The chain uses TRBV29-1 and TRBJ1-1, with TRBD1 matching over 7 bases. The clonotype comes from a woman aged 18-29 years with Graves' hyperthyroidism. The sample comprised blood. This chain's CDR3 is CSVVGGLGGGTEAFF. CDR3 sequence (DNA): TGCAGCGTTGTAGGGGGCTTGGGTGGTGGCACTGAAGCTTTCTTT.